The clone carrying this T cell receptor beta chain appeared many times. Its antigen is as yet unknown. This sample is drawn from a study of spatial heterogeneity in lung cancer. In the study overall: Bulk RNA-seq from matched material yielded a T cell module score that correlated strongly with TCR transcript counts in tumor regions. Study results and caveats: Tumor mutation counts were tracked by expanded intratumoral alpha and beta TCR counts.

The study tagged each TCR cDNA molecule with a unique molecular identifier. TCRdb redid the calling of the 5' RACE reads with MiXCR, one entry per CDR3 protein. The profile shows roughly 17,000 distinct CDR3 sequences, approximately 5.8% of them singletons. The germline V gene encodes CDR1 SGHDN and CDR2 FVKESK. The CDR3 extends over 13 amino acids. V lost 4 bases and J 5 bases, leaving 10 bases between the germline ends. Time point meaning: sample taken at primary tumor resection. Researchers sequenced whole RNA taken from tumor, nontumor lung or frozen PBMC without sorting. This sequence was found in a male donor with early-stage non-small cell lung cancer. The sequenced sample was lung tumor tissue, obtained at surgery. The chain links TRBV14 to TRBJ2-3; no reliable D call. In DNA form, the CDR3 reads TGTGCCAGCAGCCGGTCGCGGATAGATACGCAGTATTTT. It specifies CASSRSRIDTQYF.